A single sample gave rise to the 5 T cell receptor beta chains below, sequenced in a study of blood T cell repertoires in COVID-19. Clones were read by immunoSEQ multiplex PCR, and TCRdb kept only the in-frame ones, dropping some. Of 350,000 to 550,000 clones listed, approximately 90% are singletons. Input material: peripheral blood. The receptors were gathered from a woman aged 25 to 39 with acute or convalescent COVID-19.

A remark on this clone: Other DNA sequences from this sample encode an identical CDR3 as well. J is TRBJ1-1 and V is TRBV4-1; D might be TRBD1 (6 bases). From germline, CDR1 is MGHRA and CDR2 YSYEKL. The CDR3 consists of 13 residues. V was trimmed by 5 bases and J by 1 base, leaving 8 bases between them. The CDR3 DNA reads as TGCGCCAGCAGCAGGACAGCGAACACTGAAGCTTTCTTT. Its translation is CASSRTANTEAFF.

The chain uses TRBV15 and TRBJ2-5, with TRBD1 matching over 7 bases. Unmatched junction bases numbered 7, after V lost 5 bases and J lost 4 bases. Germline assignment: CDR1 LNHNV and CDR2 YYDKDF (reference sequence). CDR3 length: 14 residues. CDR3 bases: TGTGCCACCAGCGGTGGACAGGTCTTAGAGACCCAGTACTTC. This encodes CATSGGQVLETQYF.

This chain links TRBV14 with TRBJ2-7; a possible D gene is TRBD1 (6 bases). V shed 0 bases and J shed 2 bases, with 11 bases lying between them. Germline CDR1 is SGHDN and CDR2 is FVKESK. The length of the CDR3 is 15 residues. The CDR3 nucleotides read TGTGCCAGCAGCCAAGATAGGGGGTTAACCTACGAGCAGTACTTC. Its protein is CASSQDRGLTYEQYF.

The chain is built from TRBV12-5 and TRBJ1-2, with D perhaps TRBD1 (5 bases). V lost 1 base, J lost 5 bases, and 11 bases lay in between. The CDR3 contains 14 residues. Germline CDR1 LGHNT, CDR2 FRNRAP. CDR3 in DNA: TGTGCTAGTGGTTTGGGAATGGCAGGGTATGGCTACACCTTC. It translates to CASGLGMAGYGYTF.

The CDR3 region has the DNA TGCGCCAGCAGCCTCAGGACAGGGGGTTTCTCCTACAATGAGCAGTTCTTC. It yields the protein CASSLRTGGFSYNEQFF. The V gene is TRBV4-1, the J gene TRBJ2-1; 10 nucleotides agree with TRBD1. Germline loops: CDR1 MGHRA, CDR2 YSYEKL. V shed 4 bases and J 0 bases; nucleotides not matched to a gene: 6. The CDR3 spans 17 residues.